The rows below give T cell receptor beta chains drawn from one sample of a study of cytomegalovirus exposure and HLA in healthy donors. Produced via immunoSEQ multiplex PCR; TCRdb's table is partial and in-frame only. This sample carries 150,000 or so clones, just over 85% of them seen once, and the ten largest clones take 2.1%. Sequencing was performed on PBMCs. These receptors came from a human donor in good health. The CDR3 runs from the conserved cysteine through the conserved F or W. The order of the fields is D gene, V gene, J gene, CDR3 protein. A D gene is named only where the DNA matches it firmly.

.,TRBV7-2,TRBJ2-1,CASSLVGLVSDEQFF
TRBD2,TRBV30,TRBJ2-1,CAWSSPLAGVYNEQFF
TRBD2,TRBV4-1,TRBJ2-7,CASSHPSGRVKEQYF
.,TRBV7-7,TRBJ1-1,CASSPWGPDTEAFF
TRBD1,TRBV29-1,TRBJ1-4,CSVAGQVTEKLFF
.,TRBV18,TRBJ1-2,CASSQFEGNYGYTF
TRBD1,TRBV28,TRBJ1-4,CASRTGQGGKLFF
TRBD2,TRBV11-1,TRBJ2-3,CASSLALTSGGPDTQYF
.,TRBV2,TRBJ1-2,CASSDRGPGNGYTF
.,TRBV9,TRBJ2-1,CASSGGGTVNEQFF
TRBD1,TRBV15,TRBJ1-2,CATSRGFGRAGTGGPGYTF
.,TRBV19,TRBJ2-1,CASSMGLNSYNEQFF
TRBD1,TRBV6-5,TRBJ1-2,CASSGQGGFNGYTF
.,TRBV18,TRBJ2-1,CASSRTQGVYNEQFF
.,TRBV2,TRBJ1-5,CASSDGADDQPQHF
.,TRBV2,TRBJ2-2,CASREGTANTGELFF
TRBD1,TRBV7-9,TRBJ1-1,CASRLGTGEGNTEAFF
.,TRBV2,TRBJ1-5,CASSEGEGYSNQPQHF
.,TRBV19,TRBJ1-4,CASSTRQRPGTNEKLFF
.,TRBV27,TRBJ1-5,CASSLLGGQPQHF
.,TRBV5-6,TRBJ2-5,CASSLAYLAGQETQYF
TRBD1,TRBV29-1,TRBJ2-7,CSVEGRQGAYEQYF
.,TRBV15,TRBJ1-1,CATSRYGDNIEAFF
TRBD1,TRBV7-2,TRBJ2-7,CASSSRTGGYEQYF
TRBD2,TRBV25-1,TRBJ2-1,CASNSGTSSYNEQFF
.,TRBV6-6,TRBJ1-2,CASSSLSGDGYYTF
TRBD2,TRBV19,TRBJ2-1,CATSSGTSGYNEQFF
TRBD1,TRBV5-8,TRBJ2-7,CASSSLTGGRSEQYF
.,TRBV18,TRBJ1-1,CASSPGQNTEAFF
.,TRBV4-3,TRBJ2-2,CASSQVTSPSYTGELFF
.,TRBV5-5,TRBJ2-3,CASSLGGVRTSTDTQYF
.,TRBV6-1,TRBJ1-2,CASSEWVRGAVDYGYTF
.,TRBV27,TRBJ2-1,CASRTSYNEQFF
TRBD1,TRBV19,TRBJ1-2,CASWDRRGSRQGYTF
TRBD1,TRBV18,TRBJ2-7,CASSPPVGQGTYEQYF
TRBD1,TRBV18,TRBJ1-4,CASSENRDRGEKLFF
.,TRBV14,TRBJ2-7,CASSHGGYEQYF
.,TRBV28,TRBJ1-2,CASSLGGFGYTF
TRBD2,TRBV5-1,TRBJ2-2,CASSLAAVGTKGTGELFF
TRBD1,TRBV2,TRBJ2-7,CASSGRDRGTPYEQYF
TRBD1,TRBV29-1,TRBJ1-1,CSVEDGTGFNGAFF
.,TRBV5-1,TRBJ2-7,CASSLDSVSSYEQYF
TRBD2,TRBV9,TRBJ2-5,CASSLRLAGTQETQYF
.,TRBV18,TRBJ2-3,CASSPAQASTDTQYF